This T cell receptor beta chain was recovered during a study of blood T cells in healthy people across ages. V shed 6 bases and J shed 8 bases, with 19 bases lying between them. Per the germline V gene, CDR1 is KGHSH and CDR2 is LQKENI. The CDR3 totals 15 residues. Details on this clonotype: Its specificity is not known.

Using a J-beta primer mix together with a sample-barcoded 5' primer, a second PCR was run for roughly 6 to 11 cycles. With 12 random nucleotides, a template-switch adaptor tagged each individual cDNA molecule. TCRdb re-analysed the 5' RACE reads in MiXCR, keeping a single row per CDR3 protein. The data hold 800,000 or so distinct CDR3 sequences, with about 62% observed a single time. Study results and caveats: The study found more naive CD4+ cells and higher diversity in long-lived than aged donors. A strong correlation was seen between TCR beta diversity and naive T cell percentage.

This chain links TRBV18 with TRBJ1-4, with D unclear. This clonotype was obtained from a young man in good health. The specimen sequenced was blood. The CDR3 DNA reads TGTGCCAGCTCTTTTCAAGGCCAAGGAGGAGAAAAACTGTTTTTT. Protein sequence: CASSFQGQGGEKLFF. The full variable domain, in which reference TRBV18 and TRBJ1-4 provide the parts outside the CDR3, is NAGVMQNPRHLVRRRGQEARLRCSPMKGHSHVYWYRQLPEEGLKFMVYLQKENIIDESGMPKERFSAEFPKEGPSILRIQQVVRGDSAAYFCASSFQGQGGEKLFFGSGTQLSVL.